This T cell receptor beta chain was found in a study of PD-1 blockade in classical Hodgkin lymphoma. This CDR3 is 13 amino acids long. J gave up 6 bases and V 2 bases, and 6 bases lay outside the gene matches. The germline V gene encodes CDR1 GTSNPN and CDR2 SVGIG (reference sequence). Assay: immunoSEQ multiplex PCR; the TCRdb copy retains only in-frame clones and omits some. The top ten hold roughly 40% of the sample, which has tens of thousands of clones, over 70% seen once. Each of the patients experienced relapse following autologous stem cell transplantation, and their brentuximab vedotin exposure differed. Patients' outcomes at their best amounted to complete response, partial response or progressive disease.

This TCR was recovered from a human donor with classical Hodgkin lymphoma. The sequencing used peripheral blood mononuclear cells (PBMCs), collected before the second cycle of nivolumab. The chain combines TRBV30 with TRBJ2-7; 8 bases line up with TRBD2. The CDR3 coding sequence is TGTGCCTGGAGTTATATCGGGGGGGGCGAGCAGTACTTC. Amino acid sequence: CAWSYIGGGEQYF.